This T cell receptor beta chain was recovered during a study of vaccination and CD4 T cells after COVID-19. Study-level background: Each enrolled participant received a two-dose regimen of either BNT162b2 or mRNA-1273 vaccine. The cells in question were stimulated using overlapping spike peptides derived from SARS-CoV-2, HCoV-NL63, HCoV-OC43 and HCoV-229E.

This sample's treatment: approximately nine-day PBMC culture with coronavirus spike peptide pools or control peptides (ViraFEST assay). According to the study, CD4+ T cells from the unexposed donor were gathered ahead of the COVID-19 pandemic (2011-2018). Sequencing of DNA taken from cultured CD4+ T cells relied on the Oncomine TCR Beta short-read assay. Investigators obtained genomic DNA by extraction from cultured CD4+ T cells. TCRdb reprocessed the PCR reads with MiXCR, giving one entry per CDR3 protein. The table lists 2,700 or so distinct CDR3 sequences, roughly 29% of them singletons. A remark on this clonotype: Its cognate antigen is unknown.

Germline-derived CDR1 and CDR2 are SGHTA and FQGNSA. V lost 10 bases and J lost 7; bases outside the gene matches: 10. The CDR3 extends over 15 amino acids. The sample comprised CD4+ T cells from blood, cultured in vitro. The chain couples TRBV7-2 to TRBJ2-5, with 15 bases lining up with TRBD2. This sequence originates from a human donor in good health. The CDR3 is CATGLAGGPWGTQYF. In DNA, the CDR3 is TGTGCCACCGGACTAGCGGGGGGGCCGTGGGGGACCCAGTACTTC.